This T cell receptor (beta chain) is drawn from a study of Ad26.COV2.S vaccination and SARS-CoV-2 variants. The CDR3 has 13 amino acids. Trimming stripped 4 bases from V and 3 bases from J, with 10 bases between. Germline values: CDR1 MNHEY, CDR2 SVGEGT. The treatment here: 15 to 20 received Ad26.COV2.S at low or high dose, single or two shots; five or six received placebo; per-sample allocation not given. All samples were drawn on day 63, counting from the first vaccine or placebo injection. Donation came from an adult in Boston who was aged 18-55 years. This vaccine is an Ad26 vector that expresses the Wuhan-strain SARS-CoV-2 spike. Profiling relied on immunoSEQ multiplex PCR, and the TCRdb table lists in-frame clones only, not all of them. The repertoire holds hundreds of thousands of clones, about 87% seen once, with 6.4% in the top ten.

The sample was peripheral blood, taken in a trial of Ad26.COV2.S vaccine versus placebo. The gene calls are TRBV6-2 or TRBV6-3 and TRBJ2-7, with D possibly matching TRBD1 (5 bases). This sequence was found in a person aged 18-65 years who received the Ad26.COV2.S COVID-19 vaccine or a placebo. The DNA of the CDR3 is TGTGCCAGCAGTTTGACAGATAGCTACGAGCAGTACTTC. This codes for CASSLTDSYEQYF.